In its sample, the clone carrying this T cell receptor (beta chain) was seen many times. Antigen: not known. Germline CDR1 reads SGHTA; CDR2 reads FQGNSA. The CDR3 extends over 12 amino acids. V dropped 1 base and J dropped 15 bases, with 10 bases sitting between them. This specimen belongs to a study of T cells after yellow fever vaccination. Study-wide context: The authors prepared low-cell-number fractions using SMART-Seq v4 Ultra Low Input.

The study's findings and limits: Overall, a small share of clonotypes was seen in both CD4 and CD8 compartments. A large majority of primary-vaccination clones showed up again after the booster (around 95% CD4, 88% CD8).

TCRdb passed the 5' RACE reads through MiXCR, listing each CDR3 protein once. The table records around 70,000 distinct CDR3 sequences, around 6.5% of them present only once. This chain uses TRBV7-2 with TRBJ1-6; D remains unclear. Sequenced here: CD8+ T cells sorted from PBMCs, sampled 4 to 6 days after the first yellow fever vaccination. This receptor was identified in a young man who received the YFV17D yellow fever vaccine. This chain's CDR3 is CASSLGFQDLHF. The CDR3 nucleotides are TGTGCCAGCAGCTTAGGATTCCAAGACCTCCACTTT. The full variable domain, rest sourced from reference TRBV7-2 and TRBJ1-6, is GAGVSQSPSNKVTEKGKDVELRCDPISGHTALYWYRQSLGQGLEFLIYFQGNSAPDKSGLPSDRFSAERTGGSVSTLTIQRTQQEDSAVYLCASSLGFQDLHFGNGTRLTVT.